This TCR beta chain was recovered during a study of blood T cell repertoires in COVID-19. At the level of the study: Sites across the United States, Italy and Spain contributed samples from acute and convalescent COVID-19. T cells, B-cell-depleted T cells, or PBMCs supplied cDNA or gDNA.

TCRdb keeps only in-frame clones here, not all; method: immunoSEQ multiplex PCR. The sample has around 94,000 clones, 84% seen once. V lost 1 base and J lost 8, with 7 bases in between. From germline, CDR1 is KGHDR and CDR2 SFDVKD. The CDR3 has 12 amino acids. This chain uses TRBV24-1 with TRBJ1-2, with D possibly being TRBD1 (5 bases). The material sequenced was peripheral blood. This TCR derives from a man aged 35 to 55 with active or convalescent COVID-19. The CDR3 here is CATSDFKGGYTF. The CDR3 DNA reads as TGTGCCACCAGTGATTTTAAGGGGGGCTACACCTTC.